This T cell receptor (beta chain) was found in a study of cytomegalovirus exposure and HLA in healthy donors. Study observations and caveats: In all likelihood, a cluster of highly shared sequence variants was a sequencing artifact. Previously analyzed data showed that most TCR beta V segments were productive at a frequency of about 87% or about 30%. Evidence from a later analysis indicated that most CMV-associated TCR beta chains looked HLA-restricted.

A word on this clone: What it binds is not known. One end of the junction does not line up with germline, which may come from a read error. The same CDR3 can be traced to other DNA sequences in this sample.

In the PCR, 60 Vbeta and 13 Jbeta primers were used. TCRdb keeps only in-frame clones here, not all; method: immunoSEQ multiplex PCR. The table has about 130,000 clones, 79% seen once. Sequenced input: PBMCs. The receptor was derived from a man in his forties in good health and CMV-seropositive.

This CDR3 is CARSPGDEQYF. The DNA of the CDR3 is TGCGCCAGAAGCCCGGGTGACGAGCAGTACTTC. V is TRBV5-3 and J is TRBJ2-7; D remains ambiguous. TRBV5-3 is designated an ORF whose function remains uncertain. The length of the CDR3 is 11 residues.